A selection of T cell receptor beta chains follows, all from one sample in a study of T cells after yellow fever vaccination. TCRdb reprocessed the 5' RACE reads with MiXCR, giving one entry per CDR3 protein. The sample contains around 310,000 distinct CDR3 sequences, roughly 3.5% of which appear only once. The sequenced sample was PBMCs, obtained on the day of the yellow fever booster vaccination. The receptors stem from a man between 18 and 29 years old who received the YFV17D yellow fever vaccine. Each CDR3 is given with its conserved first and last residue.

j_call | v_call | cdr3_aa
TRBJ2-2 | TRBV6-4 | CASRTGEIGELFF
TRBJ1-1 | TRBV7-3 | CASSSAGESEAFF
TRBJ2-3 | TRBV2 | CASRQTSNSGTQYF
TRBJ2-3 | TRBV6-5 | CASSYSNAGIGTDTQYF
TRBJ2-2 | TRBV7-9 | CASSHGTGAYTGELFF
TRBJ2-5 | TRBV5-4 | CASSLMGVGGTETQYF
TRBJ2-3 | TRBV7-2 | CASSGVPYVQYF
TRBJ2-1 | TRBV29-1 | CSVGGYNEQFF
TRBJ1-2 | TRBV5-4 | CASSLGGQAGKYGYTF
TRBJ2-6 | TRBV28 | CASGQPSGANVLTF
TRBJ2-1 | TRBV15 | CATSRDLRGEDNEQFF
TRBJ1-1 | TRBV18 | CASSPPGLNSNTEAFF
TRBJ2-3 | TRBV5-6 | CASSLVDTQYF
TRBJ1-5 | TRBV7-2 | CASSLKGHGTVSNQPQHF
TRBJ1-5 | TRBV7-9 | CASSWSQGQPQHF
TRBJ2-3 | TRBV7-2 | CASGRQGPTDTQYF
TRBJ2-3 | TRBV5-1 | CASSLVLAGGQDTQYF
TRBJ2-5 | TRBV20-1 | CSARVPTGETQYF
TRBJ1-6 | TRBV5-1 | CASSSGGKEEPLHF
TRBJ1-1 | TRBV29-1 | CSAGQGVATEAFF
TRBJ2-2 | TRBV19 | CASRDPGTGVTGELFF
TRBJ2-4 | TRBV7-2 | CASRAGPLLAKNIQYF
TRBJ1-3 | TRBV12-3/TRBV12-4 | CASTAATYTIYF
TRBJ1-3 | TRBV5-6 | CASTSTGGSGNTIYF
TRBJ2-5 | TRBV7-2 | CASRGRKTQYF
TRBJ2-2 | TRBV6-5 | CASSWIGVWGELFF
TRBJ1-5 | TRBV10-3 | CAISRTGGNQPQHF
TRBJ2-2 | TRBV6-5 | CATGTGEITGELFF
TRBJ2-2 | TRBV6-2/TRBV6-3 | CASSRRGPGELFF
TRBJ2-1 | TRBV10-3 | CAISESDRSNEQFF
TRBJ1-2 | TRBV5-1 | CASSLEGKPNYGYTF
TRBJ1-2 | TRBV4-1 | CASSNLGQGDRGYTF
TRBJ2-5 | TRBV6-5 | CASSRGLLEYF
TRBJ1-2 | TRBV20-1 | CSAFDSNYGYTF
TRBJ2-3 | TRBV7-3 | CASSPGTITDTQYF
TRBJ1-1 | TRBV18 | CASSQQGRSTEAFF
TRBJ2-4 | TRBV11-2 | CASSTPRGGRAKNIQYF
TRBJ2-5 | TRBV5-1 | CASSPYPGVQETQYF
TRBJ2-1 | TRBV5-1 | CASSPDGNNEQFF
TRBJ2-5 | TRBV20-1 | CSAPRQGTTQETQYF
TRBJ2-5 | TRBV6-5 | CASSYSFGTAQETQYF
TRBJ2-3 | TRBV6-5 | CASSYSGLAGTDTQYF